This T cell receptor (beta chain) emerged from a study of T cell responses to AZD1222 COVID-19 vaccine. On this clone itself: Its antigen remains unknown. The junction departs from the called germline gene at one end, perhaps through a read error.

Repertoires were generated with immunoSEQ multiplex PCR, while TCRdb's copy carries only in-frame clones and drops some. The sample shows 100,000 to 150,000 clones, about 89% of them seen only once. The CDR3 has 12 residues. The germline CDR1 and CDR2 sequences are SSHAT and FNYEAQ (reference sequence). Whole-study findings and limits: Donors in the cohort were predominantly white British and more often female, and clonal diversity was possibly underestimated.

Material: peripheral blood, obtained 28 days after the second AZD1222 dose. This chain uses TRBV7-7 with TRBJ1-1, with D possibly TRBD1 on 5 matching bases. The receptor's source is an adult who received the AZD1222 COVID-19 vaccine. CDR3 DNA sequence: TGTGCTAGCAGCTTAGACAGCACTGAAGCTTTCTTT. This sequence encodes CASSLDSTEAFF.